Below, one T cell receptor beta chain is given with its context. This record comes from a study of shared clonotypes between healthy human individuals. The CDR3 is 14 residues long. CDR1 is MNHNY, CDR2 SVGAGI, per germline (reference sequence). V lost 8 bases, J lost 2 bases, and 15 bases lay in between. Profiled with immunoSEQ multiplex PCR; TCRdb holds only in-frame clones, not every one. Here the sample spans about 1 million clones, approximately 72% being singletons. J is TRBJ2-5 and V is TRBV6-6; no clear D gene. This clonotype originated in a young man in good health. Sequenced material: memory CD4+ T cells sorted from blood. Subset: CD45RA-negative fraction. CDR3 amino acids: CASPRPPRQETQYF. As DNA, the CDR3 is TGTGCCAGCCCCCGACCCCCCCGGCAAGAGACCCAGTACTTC.